The T cell receptor (beta chain) under discussion was sequenced for a study of shared clonotypes between healthy human individuals. Study-wide points: Incomplete sequencing of sorted subsets was indicated by rarefaction despite large depth. Non-shared clonotypes had lower generation probabilities than clonotypes shared by all four sorted-subset donors.

The germline gives CDR1 SEHNR, CDR2 FQNEAQ (reference sequence). This CDR3 has 15 residues. The J segment lost 0 bases and the V segment lost 5 bases, leaving 6 bases of the junction unmatched. Several immunoSEQ 96-well plates shared each subset's DNA, each plate a replicate. Using immunoSEQ multiplex PCR, the repertoire was profiled, and TCRdb retains in-frame clones only, with some absent. The sample gives about 960,000 clones, less than 85% of which show up once; over 1.3% is in the top ten. Worth noting for this clone: Its antigen is undetermined.

A split of CD4+ cells into CD45RA+ naive and CD45RA-negative memory subsets was performed. Material: memory CD4+ T cells sorted from blood. Subset given: CD45RA-negative fraction. The receptor's source is a man aged 18 to 30 in good health. The gene calls are TRBV7-9 and TRBJ2-7; 8 positions agree with TRBD2. CDR3 sequence reads: CASSPGGALSYEQYF. The CDR3 DNA sequence: TGTGCCAGCAGCCCCGGGGGGGCCCTCTCCTACGAGCAGTACTTC.